The 12 T cell receptor beta chains below come from one sample, sequenced in a study of Ad26.COV2.S vaccination and SARS-CoV-2 variants. Noted treatment: roughly 20 received Ad26.COV2.S at low or high dose, single or two shots; about 5 received placebo; per-sample allocation not given. Day 63 after the first vaccine or placebo injection was the time point for sampling. Measured with immunoSEQ multiplex PCR; TCRdb has only the in-frame clones, and not every one. The table lists around 450,000 clones, nearly 90% of them singletons. This material consisted of peripheral blood, taken in a trial of Ad26.COV2.S vaccine versus placebo. The source of these receptors is a person between 18 and 60 years old who received the Ad26.COV2.S COVID-19 vaccine or a placebo.

The CDR3 DNA sequence: TGTGCCAGCAGGGAGATGGGGACTAGCGTCGTGACCGGGGAGCTGTTTTTT. Protein: CASREMGTSVVTGELFF. J is TRBJ2-2 and V is TRBV2; 10 nucleotides align to TRBD2. The CDR3 has 17 amino acids. V lost 6 bases to trimming and J lost 5 bases; unmatched junction nucleotides: 12. In germline, CDR1 is SNHLY, CDR2 FYNNEI.

The chain joins TRBV5-4 to TRBJ1-1; 9 nucleotides line up with TRBD1. Germline V gives CDR1 SGHNT, CDR2 YYREEE (reference sequence). The J segment lost 0 bases and the V segment lost 3 bases, leaving 3 bases of the junction unmatched. CDR3 length: 15 amino acids. CDR3 bases: TGTGCCAGCAGCTCGGGACAGGGAATGAACACTGAAGCTTTCTTT. Its protein is CASSSGQGMNTEAFF.

The CDR3 bases are TGCGCCAGCAGCGGGCTAGCGGGAGTAAGCACAGATACGCAGTATTTT. Amino acid sequence: CASSGLAGVSTDTQYF. The rearrangement links TRBV5-1 to TRBJ2-3, with 10 bases matching TRBD2. V shed 4 bases and J 0 bases; nucleotides not matched to a gene: 5. The CDR3 is 16 residues long. Germline V gene lookup returns CDR1 SGHRS and CDR2 YFSETQ.

The rearrangement uses TRBV7-2 and TRBJ2-7, with D tentatively TRBD1 (6 bases). V shed 3 bases and J shed 4 bases, with 16 bases lying between them. Germline lookup yields CDR1 SGHTA and CDR2 FQGNSA. This CDR3 is 15 amino acids long. CDR3 sequence reads: CASSFQGQGGYEQYF. CDR3 bases: TGTGCCAGCAGCTTCCAAGGCCAAGGGGGATACGAGCAGTACTTC.

The J gene is TRBJ1-2, the V gene TRBV6-2 or TRBV6-3, with a tentative D call TRBD1 (6 bases). The germline V gene has CDR1 MNHEY and CDR2 SVGEGT. The CDR3 length is 16 residues. Trimming pared 2 bases from V and 6 bases from J, leaving 19 bases between. The CDR3 region is CASSYPIWTRGHGYTF. CDR3 coding DNA: TGTGCCAGCAGTTACCCCATCTGGACACGGGGGCATGGCTACACCTTC.

The CDR3 sequence is CASRDTGVVEQFF. Written as DNA, the CDR3 is TGTGCCAGCAGGGATACAGGGGTCGTGGAGCAGTTCTTC. The J gene is TRBJ2-1, the V gene TRBV2; 7 positions agree with TRBD1. V shed 6 bases, J shed 10 bases, and the junction held 9 bases outside the gene matches. Per germline, CDR1 SNHLY and CDR2 FYNNEI. The CDR3 covers 13 residues.

The chain carries TRBV6-4 and TRBJ2-1; D is uncertain. The germline V gene has CDR1 MRHNA and CDR2 SNTAGT. Trimming cost V 0 bases and J 1 base, with 7 bases left between them. The CDR3 consists of 15 residues. CDR3: CASSDSVGSYNEQFF. Here the CDR3 DNA reads TGTGCCAGCAGTGACTCCGTGGGTTCCTACAATGAGCAGTTCTTC.

This sequence joins TRBV9 and TRBJ2-5; the D gene is possibly TRBD1 (6 bases). V shed 4 bases and J shed 1 base, with 11 bases lying between them. In germline, CDR1 is SGDLS, CDR2 YYNGEE. CDR3 length: 14 amino acids. For the CDR3, the DNA is TGTGCCAGCAGCCTTCGGGACACCCAAGAGACCCAGTACTTC. Encoded protein: CASSLRDTQETQYF.

This chain joins TRBV19 and TRBJ2-2; 11 bases are a match to TRBD2. Germline CDR1 is LNHDA and CDR2 is SQIVND (reference sequence). The CDR3 runs 15 residues. The V and J ends lost 1 base and 9 bases, in that order; junction bases with no gene match: 4. CDR3 region: CASSIVTSGARELFF. The DNA for the CDR3 is TGTGCCAGTAGTATAGTGACTAGCGGGGCTAGGGAGCTGTTTTTT.

V gene TRBV7-2 combines with J gene TRBJ2-3; TRBD1 matches at 7 bases. The CDR3 is made up of 12 amino acids. The V gene end was trimmed by 5 bases and the J gene end by 9 bases; junction bases not matched to a gene: 5. The germline V gene has CDR1 SGHTA and CDR2 FQGNSA. In DNA form, the CDR3 reads TGTGCCAGCAGCATCGACAGGGAAACGCAGTATTTT. This encodes CASSIDRETQYF.

Here the CDR3 reads CAISDKGKNTEAFF. The CDR3 nucleotides are TGTGCCATCAGTGATAAGGGAAAGAACACTGAAGCTTTCTTT. J is TRBJ1-1 and V is TRBV10-3; no reliable D call. Germline CDR1 ENHRY, CDR2 SYGVKD. The V gene lost 3 bases and the J gene lost 1 base, with 9 bases spanning the gap. The CDR3 is made up of 14 amino acids.

Regarding this clone: Just one base apart from a much larger clone, this may be a read error. V gene TRBV13 combines with J gene TRBJ1-1; D is possibly TRBD1 (5 bases). Between the trimmed V and J ends, which lost 4 bases and 2 bases, there was a span of 8 bases. Germline V CDR1 and CDR2: PRHDT, FYEKMQ (reference sequence). The CDR3 contains 13 residues. CDR3 sequence: CASSSDRNTEAFF. The CDR3 DNA reads as TGTGCCAGCAGCTCAGACAGAAACACTGAAGCTTTCTTT.